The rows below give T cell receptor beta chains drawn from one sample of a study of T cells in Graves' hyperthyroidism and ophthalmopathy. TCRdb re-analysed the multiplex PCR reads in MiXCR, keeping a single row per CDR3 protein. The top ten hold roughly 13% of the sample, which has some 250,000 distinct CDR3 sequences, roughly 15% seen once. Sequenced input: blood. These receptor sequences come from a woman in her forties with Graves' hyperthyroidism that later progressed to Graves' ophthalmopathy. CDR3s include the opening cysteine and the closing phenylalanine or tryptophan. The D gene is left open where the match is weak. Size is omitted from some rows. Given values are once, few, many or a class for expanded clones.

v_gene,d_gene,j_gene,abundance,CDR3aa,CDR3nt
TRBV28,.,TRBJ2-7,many,CASSLLGPGPLKAYEQYF,TGTGCCAGCAGTTTATTAGGTCCAGGGCCCCTGAAGGCCTACGAGCAGTACTTC
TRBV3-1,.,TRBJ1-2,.,CASSQDPGQGRLYGYTF,TGTGCCAGCAGCCAAGATCCGGGGCAGGGTAGGCTCTATGGCTACACCTTC
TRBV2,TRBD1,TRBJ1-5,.,CASSAGQGQHQPQHF,TGTGCCAGCAGTGCGGGACAGGGGCAACATCAGCCCCAGCATTTT
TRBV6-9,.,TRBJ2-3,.,CVSSYWDTSTDTQYF,TGTGTCAGCAGTTACTGGGACACCAGCACAGATACGCAGTATTTT
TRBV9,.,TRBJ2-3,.,CASSPRQKGEGIDTQYF,TGTGCCAGCTCACCGCGACAAAAGGGTGAGGGCATAGATACGCAGTATTTT
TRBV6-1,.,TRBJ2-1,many,CASKAVSRASHSHNEQFF,TGTGCCAGTAAAGCAGTTAGTAGGGCCTCCCACTCCCACAATGAGCAGTTCTTC
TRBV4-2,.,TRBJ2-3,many,CASSVRLLETTDTQYF,TGTGCCAGCAGCGTTCGATTACTGGAAACCACAGATACGCAGTATTTT
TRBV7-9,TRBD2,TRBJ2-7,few,CASSSSGRGTGEQYF,TGTGCCAGCAGCTCCTCCGGGAGGGGGACCGGCGAGCAGTACTTC
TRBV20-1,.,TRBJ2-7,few,CSARDAGFHEQYF,TGCAGTGCTAGAGATGCAGGGTTCCACGAGCAGTACTTC
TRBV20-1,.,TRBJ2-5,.,CSASLASETQYF,TGCAGTGCTAGTTTAGCATCGGAGACCCAGTACTTC
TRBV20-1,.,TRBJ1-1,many,CSARLGIHTEAFF,TGCAGTGCCCGCCTAGGCATACACACTGAAGCTTTCTTT
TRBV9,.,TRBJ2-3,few,CASSALGVGFTDTQYF,TGTGCCAGCAGCGCCCTGGGGGTTGGCTTCACAGATACGCAGTATTTT
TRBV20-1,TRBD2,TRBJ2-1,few,CSARVGEGSYNEQFF,TGCAGTGCTAGAGTCGGGGAGGGATCCTACAATGAGCAGTTCTTC
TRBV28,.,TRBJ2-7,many,CASSSLRQISYEQYF,TGTGCCAGCAGTTCACTGAGACAGATCTCCTACGAGCAGTACTTC
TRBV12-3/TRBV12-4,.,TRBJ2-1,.,CASRVLGGLISSYNEQFF,TGTGCCAGCAGGGTCTTGGGGGGCTTAATTAGCTCCTACAATGAGCAGTTCTTC
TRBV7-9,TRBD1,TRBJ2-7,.,CASSTKTAGGSSYEQYF,TGTGCCAGCAGTACCAAGACAGCAGGGGGTAGCTCCTACGAGCAGTACTTC
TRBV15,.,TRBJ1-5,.,CATSRGGGERNQPQHF,TGTGCCACCAGCAGGGGAGGCGGGGAGCGCAATCAGCCCCAGCATTTT
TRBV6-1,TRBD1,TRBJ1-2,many,CASSGTGPNYGYTF,TGTGCCAGCAGTGGGACAGGTCCTAACTATGGCTACACCTTC
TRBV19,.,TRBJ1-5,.,CASSIVGQVSNQPQHF,TGTGCCAGTAGTATCGTAGGGCAGGTCAGCAATCAGCCCCAGCATTTT
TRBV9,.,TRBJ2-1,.,CASSELDSYNEQFF,TGTGCCAGCAGCGAATTGGACAGCTACAATGAGCAGTTCTTC
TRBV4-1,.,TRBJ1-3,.,CASSQVLGLTDTIYF,TGCGCCAGCAGCCAAGTTTTGGGACTAACAGACACCATATATTTT